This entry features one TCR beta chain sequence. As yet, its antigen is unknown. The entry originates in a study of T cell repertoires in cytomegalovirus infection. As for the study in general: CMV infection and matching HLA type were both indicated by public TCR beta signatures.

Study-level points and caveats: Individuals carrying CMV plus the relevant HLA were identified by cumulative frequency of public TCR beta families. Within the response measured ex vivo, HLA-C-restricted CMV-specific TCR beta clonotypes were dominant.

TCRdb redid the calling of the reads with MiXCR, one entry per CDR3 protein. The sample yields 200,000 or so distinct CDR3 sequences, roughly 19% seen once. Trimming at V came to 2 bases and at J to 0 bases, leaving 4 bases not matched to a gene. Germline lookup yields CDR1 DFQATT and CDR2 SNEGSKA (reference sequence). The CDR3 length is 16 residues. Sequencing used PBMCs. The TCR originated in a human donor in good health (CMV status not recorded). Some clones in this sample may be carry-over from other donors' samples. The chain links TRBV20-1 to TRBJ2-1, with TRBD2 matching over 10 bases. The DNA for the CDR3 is TGCAGTGCTAGACTGGCTAGCGGGAGCTCCTACAATGAGCAGTTCTTC. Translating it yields CSARLASGSSYNEQFF.